The 18 T cell receptor beta chains listed next were all sequenced from one sample in a study of shared clonotypes between healthy human individuals. Only in-frame clones appear in the TCRdb table, and some are missing; sequencing was by immunoSEQ multiplex PCR. Seen here are under 2.5 million clones, around 92% observed once, and the top ten hold about 0.41%. The sequenced sample was naive CD4+ T cells from PBMCs. Subset denoted: CD45RA+ positively selected. The receptor source for this set is a young man in good health. Some clones in this sample may be carry-over from other donors' samples.

The V gene is TRBV9, the J gene TRBJ1-2; D remains ambiguous. There are 14 residues in the CDR3. Trimming took 0 bases from V and 8 from J, leaving 14 bases between them. Germline loops: CDR1 SGDLS, CDR2 YYNGEE. CDR3 nucleotide sequence: TGTGCCAGCAGCGTAGGTTCAGAGGGCTTGGGCTACACCTTC. Translating it yields CASSVGSEGLGYTF.

Of note for this clone: The sample contains more than one DNA sequence encoding this CDR3. V is TRBV28 and J is TRBJ1-2; D is ambiguous. The CDR3 sequence is 12 residues long. The V gene's germline CDR1 is MDHEN and CDR2 SYDVKM. V was shortened by 5 bases and J by 1 base, with 5 bases between the two germline ends. The DNA of the CDR3 is TGTGCCAGCAGTCCACATAACTATGGCTACACCTTC. Protein product: CASSPHNYGYTF.

V gene TRBV7-8 combines with J gene TRBJ1-4; 7 nucleotides agree with TRBD1. The germline V gene encodes CDR1 SGHVS and CDR2 FQNEAQ. After removal of 5 bases from V and 5 bases from J, the junction contained 5 bases not matched to a gene. This CDR3 has 14 residues. The CDR3 coding sequence is TGTGCCAGCAGCACGACAGGGATGAATGAAAAACTGTTTTTT. Translating it yields CASSTTGMNEKLFF.

On this clone: Other DNA sequences within the sample encode an identical CDR3. The chain joins TRBV2 to TRBJ2-2; D is unclear. From germline, CDR1 is SNHLY and CDR2 FYNNEI. The CDR3 runs to 11 residues. Trimming cost V 3 bases and J 7 bases, with 3 bases left between them. CDR3 DNA: TGTGCCAGCAGTGAGATCGGGGAGCTGTTTTTT. Residues: CASSEIGELFF.

The V and J genes are TRBV10-3 and TRBJ1-5; D perhaps matches TRBD1 (6 bases). Looked up from germline, CDR1 is ENHRY and CDR2 is SYGVKD. V was clipped by 2 bases and J by 0 bases, with 11 bases between them. The CDR3 runs 16 residues. The DNA of the CDR3 is TGTGCCATCAGTGAGCGACAGGAAAATAGCAATCAGCCCCAGCATTTT. Its protein product is CAISERQENSNQPQHF.

The chain is built from TRBV28 and TRBJ1-3; D uncertain. Per the germline V gene, CDR1 is MDHEN and CDR2 is SYDVKM. Trimming shortened V by 3 bases and J by 3 bases, and 12 bases separated the two germline ends. The CDR3 has 15 amino acids. The CDR3, as DNA: TGTGCCAGCAGTTTCGGTCAAACTTATGGAAACACCATATATTTT. Its protein is CASSFGQTYGNTIYF.

With respect to this clone: This specimen includes other DNA sequences encoding the same CDR3. V usage is TRBV2 and J usage is TRBJ2-1, with TRBD2 matching over 10 bases. CDR1 is SNHLY, CDR2 FYNNEI, per germline. There are 15 residues in the CDR3. Germline trimming cut 1 base from V and 3 bases from J; bases unmatched to any gene: 0. CDR3 DNA sequence: TGTGCCAGCAGTGAAGGGACTAGCGGCTACAATGAGCAGTTCTTC. This gives the protein CASSEGTSGYNEQFF.

This rearrangement joins TRBV7-3 to TRBJ2-1; tentatively, D is TRBD1 or TRBD2 (5 bases each). The CDR3 runs to 16 residues. V lost 2 bases and J 8 bases, leaving 19 bases between the germline ends. Germline assignment: CDR1 SGHTA and CDR2 FQGTGA. As DNA, the CDR3 is TGTGCCAGCAGCTTAGGGACCATAGCTTCAGGGTATGAGCAGTTCTTC. Protein sequence: CASSLGTIASGYEQFF.

The chain combines TRBV7-9 with TRBJ2-7; tentative D call: TRBD1 (5 bases). This CDR3 contains 12 residues. Between the trimmed V and J ends, which lost 3 bases and 5 bases, there was a span of 8 bases. In germline, CDR1 is SEHNR, CDR2 FQNEAQ (reference sequence). CDR3: CASSFDSDEQYF. The DNA for the CDR3 is TGTGCCAGCAGCTTCGACAGTGACGAGCAGTACTTC.

The rearrangement uses TRBV28 and TRBJ2-1; TRBD1 might be the D (5 bases). V was shortened by 7 bases and J by 3 bases, with 13 bases between the two germline ends. The CDR3 is 14 amino acids. Germline V gene data show CDR1 as MDHEN and CDR2 as SYDVKM. Here the CDR3 reads CASMGTGHYNEQFF. As DNA, the CDR3 is TGTGCCAGCATGGGCACAGGACACTACAATGAGCAGTTCTTC.

The rearrangement links TRBV9 to TRBJ2-3; no clear D gene. Germline CDR1 and CDR2: SGDLS and YYNGEE. The CDR3 totals 14 residues. Trimming left V 0 bases short and J 4 bases short, with 9 bases between. The DNA of the CDR3 is TGTGCCAGCAGCGTAGCCATCGTGGCAGATACGCAGTATTTT. It yields the protein CASSVAIVADTQYF.

The rearrangement joins TRBV18 to TRBJ2-7; 7 bases fit TRBD1. CDR1 and CDR2 (germline): KGHSH, LQKENI. CDR3 length: 13 amino acids. V lost 5 bases, J lost 3 bases, and 4 bases stayed unmatched. CDR3 DNA: TGTGCCAGCTCAATGGACAGGATCTACGAGCAGTACTTC. Protein product: CASSMDRIYEQYF.

V is TRBV19 and J is TRBJ1-5; D ambiguous. The V gene lost 8 bases and the J gene lost 2 bases, with 16 bases spanning the gap. Germline assignment: CDR1 LNHDA and CDR2 SQIVND (reference sequence). The length of the CDR3 is 15 residues. CDR3 coding DNA: TGTGCCAGTCGTCCGCAAGCCGAGGGCAATCAGCCCCAGCATTTT. Its translation: CASRPQAEGNQPQHF.

On this clone: The same CDR3 also results from other DNA sequences found in this sample. The chain is built from TRBV28 and TRBJ1-2; D unclear. V was clipped by 5 bases and J by 1 base, with 2 bases between them. Germline CDR1 is MDHEN and CDR2 is SYDVKM. This CDR3 region has 11 residues. The CDR3 DNA reads TGTGCCAGCAGTATTAACTATGGCTACACCTTC. It specifies CASSINYGYTF.

V and J are TRBV6-6 and TRBJ2-3; 8 bases line up with TRBD2. V trimming: 2 bases; J trimming: 2 bases; junction bases outside the gene matches: 6. This CDR3 region has 16 residues. Germline lookup yields CDR1 MNHNY and CDR2 SVGAGI (reference sequence). As DNA, the CDR3 is TGTGCCAGCAGTTACCCCTCGGGACTAGTCACAGATACGCAGTATTTT. Its protein product is CASSYPSGLVTDTQYF.

The sample holds one count of this clone. The V gene is TRBV21-1, the J gene TRBJ1-1. TRBV21-1 is a listed pseudogene. CDR3 length: 17 residues. The CDR3: CASSAAGRGAGFTEAFF. The CDR3 nucleotides are TGTGCCAGCAGCGCCGCCGGACGGGGGGCTGGGTTCACTGAAGCTTTCTTT.

This chain uses TRBV6-1 with TRBJ2-3, with D possibly being TRBD1 (5 bases). With 6 bases removed from V and 0 bases from J, the gap between germline ends came to 7 bases. This CDR3 is 13 amino acids long. The germline V gene has CDR1 MNHNS and CDR2 SASEGT. In DNA form, the CDR3 reads TGTGCCAGCAGGACAGAAAGCACAGATACGCAGTATTTT. Translating gives CASRTESTDTQYF.

The V and J genes are TRBV5-1 and TRBJ1-1; 10 bases map to TRBD1. V was pared by 0 bases and J by 3 bases, with 8 bases of the junction left unmatched. The CDR3 runs to 17 residues. Per the germline V gene, CDR1 is SGHRS and CDR2 is YFSETQ. In nucleotides, the CDR3 is TGCGCCAGCAGCTTGGAGGGACAGGGGATAAGTGACACTGAAGCTTTCTTT. Translation gives CASSLEGQGISDTEAFF. Variable domain in full (rest from reference TRBV5-1 and TRBJ1-1): KAGVTQTPRYLIKTRGQQVTLSCSPISGHRSVSWYQQTPGQGLQFLFEYFSETQRNKGNFPGRFSGRQFSNSRSEMNVSTLELGDSALYLCASSLEGQGISDTEAFFGQGTRLTVV.